The 3 T cell receptor beta chains below come from one sample, sequenced in a study of blood T cell repertoires in COVID-19 (dated by TCRdb to between 2020 and 2021). Preparation of the library involved the immunoSEQ multiplex PCR assay. TCRdb re-hosts the immuneACCESS table, in-frame sequences only. Its copies lack some clones; in the studies checked, an unresolved V gene accounts for under half of them, and the cause for the rest is not known. Counted in this sample were 130,000 or so clones; roughly 86% of them appeared once. Over 8% of the sample comes from the top ten. Sequencing was carried out using peripheral blood. These receptors were taken from a woman in her sixties or seventies with acute or convalescent COVID-19.

The chain combines TRBV29-1 with TRBJ2-7; D is perhaps TRBD1 (5 bases). The V and J ends lost 5 bases and 5 bases respectively, with 10 bases between them. Germline V lookup: CDR1 SQVTM, CDR2 ANQGSEA. There are 11 residues in the CDR3. The CDR3 protein is CSVRRGDEQYF. The CDR3 DNA reads TGCAGCGTTCGAAGGGGCGACGAGCAGTACTTC.

This clone occurred a few times. This rearrangement joins TRBV2 to TRBJ1-1; no definite D call. V lost 3 bases and J 7 bases, leaving 6 bases between the germline ends. Germline CDR1 reads SNHLY; CDR2 reads FYNNEI. CDR3 length equals 11 residues. The CDR3 DNA follows: TGTGCCAGCAGTGAGCGCTTTGAAGCTTTCTTT. Translating gives CASSERFEAFF.

This chain uses TRBV28 with TRBJ2-7, with D unresolved. The CDR3 sequence is 12 residues long. V lost 3 bases, J lost 4 bases, and 7 bases lay in between. The germline CDR1 and CDR2 sequences are MDHEN and SYDVKM. The CDR3 loop reads CASSFLKYEQYF. CDR3 bases: TGTGCCAGCAGTTTCCTAAAGTACGAGCAGTACTTC.